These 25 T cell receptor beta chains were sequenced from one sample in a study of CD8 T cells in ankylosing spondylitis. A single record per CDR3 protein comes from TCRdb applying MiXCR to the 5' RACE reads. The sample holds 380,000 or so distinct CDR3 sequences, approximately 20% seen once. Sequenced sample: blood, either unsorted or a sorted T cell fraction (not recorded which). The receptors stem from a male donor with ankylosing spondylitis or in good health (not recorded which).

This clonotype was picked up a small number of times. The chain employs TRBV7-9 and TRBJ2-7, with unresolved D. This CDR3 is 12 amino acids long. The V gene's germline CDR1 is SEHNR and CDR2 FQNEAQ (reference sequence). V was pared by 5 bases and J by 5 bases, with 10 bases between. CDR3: CASSLSEHEQYF. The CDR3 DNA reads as TGTGCCAGCAGCCTTTCGGAGCACGAGCAGTACTTC.

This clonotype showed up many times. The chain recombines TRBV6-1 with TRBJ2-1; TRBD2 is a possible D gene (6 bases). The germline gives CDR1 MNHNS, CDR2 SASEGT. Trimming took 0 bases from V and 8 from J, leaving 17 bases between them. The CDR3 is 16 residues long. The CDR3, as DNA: TGTGCCAGCAGTGAAGCGACTAGTTTTGTCTTCGATGAGCAGTTCTTC. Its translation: CASSEATSFVFDEQFF.

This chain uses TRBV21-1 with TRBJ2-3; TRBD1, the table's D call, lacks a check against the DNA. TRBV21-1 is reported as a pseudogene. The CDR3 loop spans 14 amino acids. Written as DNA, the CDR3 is TGTGCCAGCAGCCGAAAAGACAGGAACAATACGCAGTATTTT. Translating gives CASSRKDRNNTQYF.

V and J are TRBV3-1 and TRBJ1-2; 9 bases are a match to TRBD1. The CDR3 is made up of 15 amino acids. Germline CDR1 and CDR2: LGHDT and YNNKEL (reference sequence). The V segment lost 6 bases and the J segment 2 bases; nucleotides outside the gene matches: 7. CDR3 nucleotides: TGTGCCAGCAGTTCGAGGACAGGGGCGAACTATGGCTACACCTTC. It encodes CASSSRTGANYGYTF. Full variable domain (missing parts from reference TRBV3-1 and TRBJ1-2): DTAVSQTPKYLVTQMGNDKSIKCEQNLGHDTMYWYKQDSKKFLKIMFSYNNKELIINETVPNRFSPKSPDKAHLNLHINSLELGDSAVYFCASSSRTGANYGYTFGSGTRLTVV.

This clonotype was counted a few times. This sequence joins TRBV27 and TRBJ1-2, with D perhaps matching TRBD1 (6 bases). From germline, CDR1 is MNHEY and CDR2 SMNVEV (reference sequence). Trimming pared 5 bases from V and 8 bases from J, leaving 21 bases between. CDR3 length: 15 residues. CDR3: CASSLSSGGLLGYTF. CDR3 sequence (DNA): TGTGCCAGCAGTCTCAGCTCCGGGGGGCTCTTAGGCTACACCTTC.

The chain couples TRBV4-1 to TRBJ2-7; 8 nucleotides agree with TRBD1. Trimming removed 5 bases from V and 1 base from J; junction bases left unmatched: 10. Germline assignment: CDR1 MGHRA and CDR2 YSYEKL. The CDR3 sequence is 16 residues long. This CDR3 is CASSGLGTGNSYEQYF. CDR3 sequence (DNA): TGCGCCAGCAGCGGCCTCGGGACAGGTAATTCCTACGAGCAGTACTTC.

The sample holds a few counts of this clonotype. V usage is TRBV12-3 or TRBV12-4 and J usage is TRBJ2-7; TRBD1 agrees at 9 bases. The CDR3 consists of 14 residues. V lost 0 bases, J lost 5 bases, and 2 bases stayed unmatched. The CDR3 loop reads CASSLAGTGNEQYF. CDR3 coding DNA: TGTGCCAGCAGTTTAGCGGGGACAGGGAACGAGCAGTACTTC.

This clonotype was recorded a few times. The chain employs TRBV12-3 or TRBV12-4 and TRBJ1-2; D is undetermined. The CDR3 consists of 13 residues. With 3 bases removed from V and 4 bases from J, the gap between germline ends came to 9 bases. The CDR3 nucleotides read TGTGCCAGCAGTTTGGAGGGTCCCTATGGCTACACCTTC. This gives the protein CASSLEGPYGYTF.

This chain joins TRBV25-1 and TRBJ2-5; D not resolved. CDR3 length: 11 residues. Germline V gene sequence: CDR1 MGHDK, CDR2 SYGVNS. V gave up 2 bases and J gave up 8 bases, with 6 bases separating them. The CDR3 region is CASSETVTQYF. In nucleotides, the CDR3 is TGTGCCAGCAGTGAAACAGTTACCCAGTACTTC.

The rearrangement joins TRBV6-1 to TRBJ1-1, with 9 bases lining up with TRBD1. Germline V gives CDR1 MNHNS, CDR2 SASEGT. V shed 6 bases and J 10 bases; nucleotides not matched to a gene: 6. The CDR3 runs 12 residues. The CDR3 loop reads CASSGQGQGAFF. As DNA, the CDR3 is TGTGCCAGCAGCGGACAGGGGCAGGGAGCTTTCTTT.

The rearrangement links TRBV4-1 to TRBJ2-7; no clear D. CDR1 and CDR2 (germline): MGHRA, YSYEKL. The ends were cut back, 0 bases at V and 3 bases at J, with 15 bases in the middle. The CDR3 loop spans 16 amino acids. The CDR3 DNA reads TGCGCCAGCAGCCAAGATGGGGTGGTCCCCATCTACGAGCAGTACTTC. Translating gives CASSQDGVVPIYEQYF.

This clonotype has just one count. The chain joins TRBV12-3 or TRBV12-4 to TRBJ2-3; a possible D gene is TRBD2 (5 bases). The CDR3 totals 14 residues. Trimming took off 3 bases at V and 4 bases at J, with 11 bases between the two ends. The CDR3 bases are TGTGCCAGCAGTTTCGGCGGGTTCCCAGATACGCAGTATTTT. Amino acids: CASSFGGFPDTQYF.

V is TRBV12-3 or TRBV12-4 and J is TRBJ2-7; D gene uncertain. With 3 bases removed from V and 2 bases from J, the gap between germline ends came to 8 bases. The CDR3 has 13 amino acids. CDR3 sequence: CASSFITPYEQYF. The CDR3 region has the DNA TGTGCCAGCAGTTTCATCACCCCCTACGAGCAGTACTTC.

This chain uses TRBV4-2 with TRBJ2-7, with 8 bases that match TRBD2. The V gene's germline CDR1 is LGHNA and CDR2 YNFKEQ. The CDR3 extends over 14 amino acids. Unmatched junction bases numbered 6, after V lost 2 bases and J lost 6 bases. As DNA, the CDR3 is TGTGCCAGCAGCCAACCGGGGGGGCCGAGCGAGCAGTACTTC. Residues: CASSQPGGPSEQYF.

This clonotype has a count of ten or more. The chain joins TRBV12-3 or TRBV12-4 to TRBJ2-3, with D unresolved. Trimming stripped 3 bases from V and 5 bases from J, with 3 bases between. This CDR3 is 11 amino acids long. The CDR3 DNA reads TGTGCCAGCAGTTTTGGAGATACGCAGTATTTT. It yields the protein CASSFGDTQYF.

CDR3 DNA sequence: TGTGCCAGCAGCGTCGGGACTCCGTTCTTC. As protein: CASSVGTPFF. The genes are TRBV7-2 and TRBJ2-1; a possible D gene is TRBD2 (6 bases). This CDR3 contains 10 residues. Trimming took off 5 bases at V and 15 bases at J, with 11 bases between the two ends. Germline V gene data show CDR1 as SGHTA and CDR2 as FQGNSA.

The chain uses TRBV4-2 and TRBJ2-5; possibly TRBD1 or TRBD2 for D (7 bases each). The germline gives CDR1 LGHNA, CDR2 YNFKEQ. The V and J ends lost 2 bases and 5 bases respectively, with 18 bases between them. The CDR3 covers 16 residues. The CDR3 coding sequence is TGTGCCAGCAGCCAATCCCAGGGGGGGGCCTGGGAGACCCAGTACTTC. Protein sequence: CASSQSQGGAWETQYF.

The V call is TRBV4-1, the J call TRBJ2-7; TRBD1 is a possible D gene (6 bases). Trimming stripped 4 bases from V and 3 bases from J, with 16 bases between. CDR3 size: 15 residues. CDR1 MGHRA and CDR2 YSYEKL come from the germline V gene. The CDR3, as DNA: TGCGCCAGCAGCCGCGACCACAGGGTTGTCTACGAGCAGTACTTC. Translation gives CASSRDHRVVYEQYF.

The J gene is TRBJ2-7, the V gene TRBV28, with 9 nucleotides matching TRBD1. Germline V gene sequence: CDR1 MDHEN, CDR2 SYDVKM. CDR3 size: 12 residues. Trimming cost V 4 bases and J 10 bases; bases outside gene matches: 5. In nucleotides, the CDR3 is TGTGCCAGCAGTTACGGACAGGGGAAACAGTACTTC. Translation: CASSYGQGKQYF.

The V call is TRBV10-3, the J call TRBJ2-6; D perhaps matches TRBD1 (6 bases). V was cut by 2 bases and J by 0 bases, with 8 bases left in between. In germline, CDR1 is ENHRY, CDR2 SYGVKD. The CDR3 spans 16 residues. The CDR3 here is CAISEGQNSGANVLTF. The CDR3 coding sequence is TGTGCCATCAGTGAGGGACAGAACTCTGGGGCCAACGTCCTGACTTTC.

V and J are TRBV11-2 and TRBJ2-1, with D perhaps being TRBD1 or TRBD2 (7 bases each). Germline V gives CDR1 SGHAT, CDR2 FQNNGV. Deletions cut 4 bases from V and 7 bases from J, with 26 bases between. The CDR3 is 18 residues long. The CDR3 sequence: CASSSTSQGGLVFNEQFF. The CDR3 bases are TGTGCCAGCAGCTCGACGTCCCAGGGGGGGCTGGTTTTTAATGAGCAGTTCTTC.

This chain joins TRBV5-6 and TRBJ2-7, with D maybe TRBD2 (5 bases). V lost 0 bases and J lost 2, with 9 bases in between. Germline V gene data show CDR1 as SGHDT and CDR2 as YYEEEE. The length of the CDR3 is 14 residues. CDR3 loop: CASSLVASPYEQYF. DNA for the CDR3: TGTGCCAGCAGCTTGGTGGCTAGCCCCTACGAGCAGTACTTC.

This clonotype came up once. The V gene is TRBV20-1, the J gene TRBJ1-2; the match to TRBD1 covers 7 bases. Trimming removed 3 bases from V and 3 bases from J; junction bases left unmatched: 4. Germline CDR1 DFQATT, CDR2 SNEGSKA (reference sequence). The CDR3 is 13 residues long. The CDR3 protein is CSARSGQYYGYTF. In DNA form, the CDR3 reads TGCAGTGCTAGGTCGGGACAGTACTATGGCTACACCTTC.

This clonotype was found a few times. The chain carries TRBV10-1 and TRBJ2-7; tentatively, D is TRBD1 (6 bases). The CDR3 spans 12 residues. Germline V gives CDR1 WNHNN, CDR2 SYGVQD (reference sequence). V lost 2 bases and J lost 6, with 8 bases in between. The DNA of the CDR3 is TGCGCCAGCAGTGAGGCAGGGGCCGAGCAGTACTTC. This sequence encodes CASSEAGAEQYF.

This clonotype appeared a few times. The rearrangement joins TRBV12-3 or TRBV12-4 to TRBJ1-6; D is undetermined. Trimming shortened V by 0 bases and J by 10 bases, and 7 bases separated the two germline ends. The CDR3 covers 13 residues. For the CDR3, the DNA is TGTGCCAGCAGTTTAGCGCCAGAGTCACCCCTCCACTTT. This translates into CASSLAPESPLHF.